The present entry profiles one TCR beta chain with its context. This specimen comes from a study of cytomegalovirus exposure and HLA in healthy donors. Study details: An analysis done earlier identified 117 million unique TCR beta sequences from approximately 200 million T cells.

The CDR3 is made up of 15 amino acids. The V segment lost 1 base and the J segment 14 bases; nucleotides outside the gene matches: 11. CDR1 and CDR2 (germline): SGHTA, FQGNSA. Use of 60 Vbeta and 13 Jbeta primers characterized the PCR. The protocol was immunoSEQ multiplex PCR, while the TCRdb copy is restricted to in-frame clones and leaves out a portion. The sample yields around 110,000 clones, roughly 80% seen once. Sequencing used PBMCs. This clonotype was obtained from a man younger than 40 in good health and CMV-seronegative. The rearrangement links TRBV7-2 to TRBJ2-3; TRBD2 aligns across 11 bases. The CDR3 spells CASSLGVSGGARWYF. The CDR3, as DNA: TGTGCCAGCAGCTTAGGAGTTAGCGGGGGGGCCCGGTGGTATTTT.